This TCR beta chain was found in a study of shared clonotypes between healthy human individuals. Background on the study: Three plates each covered CD4 naive and memory; CD8 naive two, CD8 memory one.

Germline loops: CDR1 SGHRS, CDR2 YFSETQ. The CDR3 length is 14 residues. The ends lost 4 bases at V and 3 bases at J; junction bases unmatched: 3. Sorted-subset replicate PCR reactions contained roughly 210 ng DNA, corresponding to some 28,000 T cell genomes. Sequencing used immunoSEQ multiplex PCR; TCRdb keeps in-frame clones, though not all of them. The sample holds some 650,000 clones, about 97% seen once. This clonotype originated in a woman aged 25 to 39 in good health. J is TRBJ2-3 and V is TRBV5-1; 9 bases map to TRBD1. Input material: naive CD4+ T cells sorted from blood. This sample's subset: CD45RA+ positively selected. The CDR3 DNA is TGCGCCAGCAGCCAGGGACAGGGTACAGATACGCAGTATTTT. Translating gives CASSQGQGTDTQYF.